Reported below is one T cell receptor beta chain. This clonotype was picked up one time. The antigen it binds to is not known. No much larger clone exists at a distance of one base, and base qualities are not known. One read yields weak evidence. The study was a case-control design nested within a healthcare worker cohort in London, UK, with weekly nasopharyngeal swab PCR tests and blood sampling. Healthcare workers were enrolled in the week of the UK lockdown, from 23 to 31 March 2020, and were followed every week for up to roughly 16 weeks. The library relied on 5' RACE. The sequencer was a NextSeq 500. Unique molecular identifiers were attached to individual cDNA molecules in the TCR library protocol so that sequencing error and PCR bias could be corrected. Sequencing covered both TCR alpha and beta chains, and within each sample the abundances of alpha and beta sequences were tightly co-correlated. On the study's bioinformatics: Decombinator V4 was used to annotate TCR sequences for V gene, J gene and CDR3. Expanded TCRs were defined as changing significantly between any two time points under a Poisson model with p below 0.0001. TCR abundances were normalised to the total number of TCRs sequenced in each sample and reported as counts per million. MAIT TCRs were defined by TRAV1-2 paired with TRAJ12, TRAJ20 or TRAJ33, and iNKT TCRs by TRAV10 paired with TRAJ18. VDJdb, accessed on 1 November 2021, was searched for TCRs annotated for CMV, EBV and SARS-CoV-2, and TCRs annotated for more than one antigen were excluded. TCRdb's own reprocessing of the public reads used fastp at Q25 and MiXCR and kept productive beta chains. CDR3 protein sequences are deduplicated, and each keeps its most common genes and DNA. The authors' filters were not applied to this entry. Here the sample has some 62,000 distinct CDR3 sequences; approximately 10% occur a single time. 1.2% of the sample is in the top ten clones.

The CDR3 contains 15 residues, cysteine and phenylalanine counted. Solely the CDR3 DNA is kept, with 45 bases framed from the first base. Trimming at the junction amounts to 5 bases on V and 5 bases on J, and the germline ends lie 19 bases apart. The germline V gene (reference sequence) provides CDR1 SGHKS and CDR2 YYEKEE. This sample is drawn from a study of early T cells in non-severe SARS-CoV-2 infection (dated by TCRdb to the early 2020s). The study in broad terms: Bulk RNA from unsorted whole blood was used for TCR sequencing, so alpha and beta chains could not be paired. Beyond this particular receptor, the publication reports: VDJdb matching was skewed toward anti-spike CD8 responses and likely underestimated virus-specific expansions, missing private and CD4 specificities.

The chain is encoded by TRBV5-5 joined to TRBJ1-1, with TRBD1 perhaps the D gene, on 6 matching bases. Sample: whole blood. The source is an adult who was a healthcare worker with PCR-confirmed SARS-CoV-2 infection or an uninfected control (not recorded which). The CDR3 amino acid sequence is: CASRPVGGSKTEAFF. The sequenced DNA is TGTGCCAGCAGACCGGTAGGGGGTTCGAAAACTGAAGCTTTCTTT.